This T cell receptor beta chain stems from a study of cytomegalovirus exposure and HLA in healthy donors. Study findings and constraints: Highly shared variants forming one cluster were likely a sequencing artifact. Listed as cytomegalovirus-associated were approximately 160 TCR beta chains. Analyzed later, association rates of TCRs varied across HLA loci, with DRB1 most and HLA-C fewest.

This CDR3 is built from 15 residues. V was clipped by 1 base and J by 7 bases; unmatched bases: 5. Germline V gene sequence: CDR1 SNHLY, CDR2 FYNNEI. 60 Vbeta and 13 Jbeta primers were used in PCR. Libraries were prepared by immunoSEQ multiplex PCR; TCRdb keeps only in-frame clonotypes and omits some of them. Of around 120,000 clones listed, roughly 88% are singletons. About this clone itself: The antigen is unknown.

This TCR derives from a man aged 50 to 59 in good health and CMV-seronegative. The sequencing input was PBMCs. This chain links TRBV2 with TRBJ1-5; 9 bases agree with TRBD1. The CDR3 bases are TGTGCCAGCAGTGAAGACAGGGGGCTGAGCCAGCCCCAGCATTTT. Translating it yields CASSEDRGLSQPQHF.